This TCR beta chain was observed in a study of CD8+CD57+ T cells in acquired aplastic anemia. Study summary: Sorted cells (CD4+ and CD8+) yielded DNA amounts that averaged approximately 2.9 ug.

This clonotype was seen many times. The antigen is undetermined. The study, taken as a whole, reports: Researchers report that twenty-nine CD8+ CDR3 sequences appeared in both patients and controls.

Genomic DNA templated the TCR beta VDJ and CDR3 profiling. MiXCR was run by TCRdb on the reads, yielding one entry per CDR3 protein. The sample includes about 190,000 distinct CDR3 sequences, 64% seen only once; the top ten take around 45%. Specimen: sorted CD4+, CD8+, or CD8+CD57+ T cells (not recorded which) from PBMCs. The sequence came from a human donor with severe aplastic anemia or a healthy control (not recorded which).

CDR3 DNA: TGTGCCAGCAGTATAGACAGAGACAATCAGCCCCAGCATTTT. Its translation: CASSIDRDNQPQHF. This rearrangement joins TRBV27 to TRBJ1-5; D perhaps matches TRBD1 (5 bases). The CDR3 length is 14 residues. V lost 5 bases and J 3 bases, leaving 11 bases between the germline ends. Germline V gives CDR1 MNHEY, CDR2 SMNVEV (reference sequence).